A single T cell receptor beta chain is shown here with its context. Its antigen is as yet unknown. This table comes from immunoSEQ multiplex PCR, and its TCRdb copy is limited to in-frame clones, with some not included. The sample yields around 40,000 clones, 84% seen once. Time point meaning: week 11, during vaccination. The vaccine gave 300 ug of a 20-mer mutant IDH1 peptide subcutaneously per dose. V dropped 2 bases and J dropped 3 bases, with 14 bases sitting between them. Germline V gene data show CDR1 as MNHNY and CDR2 as SVGAGI (reference sequence). The CDR3 loop spans 16 amino acids. These data belong to a study of a mutant IDH1 vaccine in newly diagnosed glioma.

This clonotype was sampled from a man aged 35 to 55 with glioma. The source material was PBMCs, sampled from a glioma patient whose treatment included an IDH1 peptide vaccine. The rearrangement joins TRBV6-6 to TRBJ1-5; D might be TRBD1 (6 bases). DNA for the CDR3: TGTGCCAGCAGTTACACAGCACGGGACACCAATCAGCCCCAGCATTTT. Translation gives CASSYTARDTNQPQHF.